Listed here are 30 T cell receptor beta chains from one sample, sequenced in a study of Ad26.COV2.S vaccination and SARS-CoV-2 variants. The treatment: roughly 18 received Ad26.COV2.S at low or high dose, single or two shots; roughly five received placebo; per-sample allocation not given. Sample collection was performed on day 63 after the first vaccine or placebo injection. Data came from immunoSEQ multiplex PCR; TCRdb stores just in-frame clones and leaves some out. There are around 500,000 clones in the sample; 80% to 90% occur only once, and more than 1.5% lies in the top ten. Here the sequenced sample was peripheral blood, taken in a trial of Ad26.COV2.S vaccine versus placebo. All receptors come from a person between 18 and 60 years old who received the Ad26.COV2.S COVID-19 vaccine or a placebo.

The CDR3 protein is CASSGGQGWTEAFF. The CDR3 DNA reads TGTGCCAGCAGCGGGGGACAGGGGTGGACTGAAGCTTTCTTT. The rearrangement joins TRBV7-6 to TRBJ1-1, with 10 bases lining up with TRBD1. Unmatched junction bases numbered 5, after V lost 5 bases and J lost 5 bases. Germline V gene sequence: CDR1 SGHVS, CDR2 FNYEAQ. The CDR3 contains 14 residues. The whole variable domain, filled in from reference TRBV7-6 and TRBJ1-1, reads GAGVSQSPRYKVTKRGQDVALRCDPISGHVSLYWYRQALGQGPEFLTYFNYEAQQDKSGLPNDRFSAERPEGSISTLTIQRTEQRDSAMYRCASSGGQGWTEAFFGQGTRLTVV.

The chain employs TRBV12-3 or TRBV12-4 and TRBJ2-7, with TRBD1 matching over 9 bases. Trimming took 8 bases from V and 5 from J; bases not matched to a gene: 7. The length of the CDR3 is 13 residues. DNA for the CDR3: TGTGCCAGCGGGTCCGGGACAGGGCACGAGCAGTACTTC. It specifies CASGSGTGHEQYF.

The chain is built from TRBV10-3 and TRBJ2-1; 15 bases are a match to TRBD2. The CDR3 has 18 amino acids. CDR1 and CDR2 from the germline V gene are ENHRY and SYGVKD. The ends lost 6 bases at V and 0 bases at J; junction bases unmatched: 6. The CDR3 protein is CAIRGLAGGPSSYNEQFF. CDR3 sequence (DNA): TGTGCCATCAGGGGACTAGCGGGAGGCCCGAGCTCCTACAATGAGCAGTTCTTC.

The chain uses TRBV12-5 and TRBJ2-3; the match to TRBD1 covers 7 bases. CDR1 and CDR2 (germline): LGHNT, FRNRAP. The length of the CDR3 is 17 residues. The trim removed 6 bases at V and 1 base at J, leaving 13 bases unmatched. The CDR3 coding sequence is TGTGCTAGTGGGAGCACGACTGGGGACAGACGCACAGATACGCAGTATTTT. This gives the protein CASGSTTGDRRTDTQYF.

V gene TRBV10-3 combines with J gene TRBJ2-7; 9 nucleotides line up with TRBD1. The CDR3 covers 15 residues. V trimming: 0 bases; J trimming: 2 bases; junction bases outside the gene matches: 2. From germline, CDR1 is ENHRY and CDR2 SYGVKD. The chain's CDR3 is CAISESRTGAYEQYF. DNA for the CDR3: TGTGCCATCAGTGAGTCGAGGACAGGGGCCTACGAGCAGTACTTC.

This CDR3 reads CASSQDPDTPSQHF. CDR3 sequence (DNA): TGTGCCAGCAGCCAAGATCCGGACACCCCGTCCCAGCATTTT. This sequence joins TRBV3-1 (or the pseudogene TRBV3-2) and TRBJ1-5; D possibly corresponds to TRBD1 (5 bases). With 0 bases removed from V and 11 bases from J, the gap between germline ends came to 14 bases. Germline CDR1 and CDR2: LGHDT and YNNKEL (reference sequence). There are 14 residues in the CDR3.

The rearrangement links TRBV28 to TRBJ1-2, with D perhaps TRBD1 (5 bases). V lost 2 bases and J lost 6, with 25 bases in between. CDR3 size: 18 residues. Germline V CDR1 and CDR2: MDHEN, SYDVKM. The CDR3 is CASSLVDSLGWGVHGYTF. The CDR3 region has the DNA TGTGCCAGCAGTTTAGTGGATAGCCTTGGCTGGGGCGTGCATGGCTACACCTTC.

This clone was recorded a few times. The gene calls are TRBV7-8 and TRBJ2-5; no firm D call. CDR3 length: 14 amino acids. V gave up 1 base and J gave up 2 bases, with 8 bases separating them. CDR1 SGHVS and CDR2 FQNEAQ come from the germline V gene. For the CDR3, the DNA is TGTGCCAGCAGCTTAGTGGGCCGACAAGAGACCCAGTACTTC. It yields the protein CASSLVGRQETQYF.

The chain links TRBV6-1 to TRBJ1-2; no definite D call. V lost 1 base, J lost 6 bases, and 9 bases lay in between. Looked up from germline, CDR1 is MNHNS and CDR2 is SASEGT. This CDR3 has 13 residues. Here the CDR3 reads CASSEVLRDGYTF. CDR3 in DNA: TGTGCCAGCAGTGAAGTTCTCCGAGATGGCTACACCTTC.

V gene TRBV11-2 combines with J gene TRBJ2-4, with D unresolved. The germline V gene encodes CDR1 SGHAT and CDR2 FQNNGV. The V and J ends lost 5 bases and 7 bases respectively, with 27 bases between them. The CDR3 has 18 amino acids. The CDR3, as DNA: TGTGCCAGCAGCACCTACGGGCGAGACCTTCTGAATATGAACATTCAGTACTTC. Amino acids: CASSTYGRDLLNMNIQYF.

Turning to this clone: Other DNA sequences within the sample encode an identical CDR3. The chain is built from TRBV7-3 and TRBJ2-1; 8 bases match TRBD1. Germline V gives CDR1 SGHTA, CDR2 FQGTGA. CDR3 size: 14 residues. V lost 3 bases to trimming and J lost 6 bases; unmatched junction nucleotides: 4. CDR3 DNA: TGTGCCAGCAGCTTGGCAGGGGGCCCCAATGAGCAGTTCTTC. This sequence encodes CASSLAGGPNEQFF.

J is TRBJ1-2 and V is TRBV18; TRBD1 aligns across 7 bases. The CDR3 sequence is 14 residues long. V was clipped by 2 bases and J by 7 bases; unmatched bases: 7. In germline, CDR1 is KGHSH, CDR2 LQKENI. CDR3 residues: CASSPGEGASGYTF. The CDR3, as DNA: TGTGCCAGCTCACCAGGGGAGGGGGCCTCTGGCTACACCTTC.

The V gene is TRBV7-2, the J gene TRBJ2-7; D gene ambiguous. This CDR3 is built from 12 residues. The germline V gene has CDR1 SGHTA and CDR2 FQGNSA. V was trimmed by 4 bases and J by 3 bases, leaving 7 bases between them. CDR3 region: CASSSTRYEQYF. CDR3 in DNA: TGTGCCAGCAGCTCCACGCGCTACGAGCAGTACTTC.

For this clone: The same CDR3 arises from other DNA sequences in this sample as well. The chain employs TRBV5-1 and TRBJ2-5; perhaps TRBD1 as D (5 bases). This CDR3 comprises 13 residues. V shed 2 bases and J shed 5 bases, with 10 bases lying between them. Germline assignment: CDR1 SGHRS and CDR2 YFSETQ. As DNA, the CDR3 is TGCGCCAGCAGCTTCCAGGGTGAGGAGACCCAGTACTTC. This gives the protein CASSFQGEETQYF.

The chain employs TRBV30 and TRBJ1-2, with D uncertain. The CDR3 has 15 residues. Trimming removed 2 bases at V and 6 bases at J, with 19 bases between. The V gene's germline CDR1 is GTSNPN and CDR2 SVGIG (reference sequence). The CDR3 reads CAWSRGRDPSNGYTF. The DNA of the CDR3 is TGTGCCTGGAGTCGCGGAAGAGACCCTTCAAATGGCTACACCTTC.

The sample holds a few counts of this clone. The chain carries TRBV3-1 (or the pseudogene TRBV3-2) and TRBJ1-4; no clear D gene. Germline CDR1 reads LGHDT; CDR2 reads YNNKEL (reference sequence). CDR3 length equals 15 residues. Trimming stripped 3 bases from V and 0 bases from J, with 8 bases between. The CDR3 DNA is TGTGCCAGCAGCCAGTACAGAACAACTAATGAAAAACTGTTTTTT. Amino acid sequence: CASSQYRTTNEKLFF.

V and J are TRBV14 and TRBJ2-5, with unresolved D. V gave up 1 base and J gave up 2 bases, with 5 bases separating them. CDR1 SGHDN and CDR2 FVKESK come from the germline V gene. The CDR3 consists of 13 residues. The CDR3 coding sequence is TGTGCCAGCAGCCAAGTAATGCAAGAGACCCAGTACTTC. It codes for CASSQVMQETQYF.

The gene calls are TRBV3-1 (or the pseudogene TRBV3-2) and TRBJ1-3; D remains ambiguous. There are 15 residues in the CDR3. CDR1 is LGHDT, CDR2 YNNKEL, per germline (reference sequence). The V gene lost 4 bases and the J gene lost 0 bases, with 10 bases spanning the gap. The CDR3 DNA reads TGTGCCAGCAGCCCTTTACGGGCCTCTGGAAACACCATATATTTT. Amino acid sequence: CASSPLRASGNTIYF.

The genes are TRBV10-3 and TRBJ1-5, with D perhaps TRBD1 (5 bases). V lost 6 bases and J lost 0, with 15 bases in between. This CDR3 region has 16 residues. The germline V gene encodes CDR1 ENHRY and CDR2 SYGVKD. The CDR3 sequence is CAISRGGGSSNQPQHF. The CDR3 DNA reads TGTGCCATCAGCCGGGGCGGAGGGAGTAGCAATCAGCCCCAGCATTTT.

This clone was counted a single time. J is TRBJ2-2 and V is TRBV19; no reliable D call. V was pared by 3 bases and J by 7 bases, with 12 bases between. CDR3 length equals 14 residues. Germline V gene data show CDR1 as LNHDA and CDR2 as SQIVND (reference sequence). This CDR3 reads CASSIGRTIGELFF. The DNA for the CDR3 is TGTGCCAGTAGTATCGGCAGGACGATCGGGGAGCTGTTTTTT.

V usage is TRBV30 and J usage is TRBJ2-3; the match to TRBD1 covers 7 bases. The CDR3 sequence is 14 residues long. V shed 0 bases and J 1 base; nucleotides not matched to a gene: 1. The germline CDR1 and CDR2 sequences are GTSNPN and SVGIG (reference sequence). CDR3 sequence reads: CAWSVDRGTDTQYF. CDR3 nucleotides: TGTGCCTGGAGTGTAGACAGGGGCACAGATACGCAGTATTTT.

This chain connects TRBV5-1 to TRBJ2-3; D is perhaps TRBD1 (5 bases). The CDR3 spans 15 residues. V was shortened by 0 bases and J by 1 base, with 9 bases between the two germline ends. Germline-derived CDR1 and CDR2 are SGHRS and YFSETQ. For the CDR3, the DNA is TGCGCCAGCAGCTTGGATGGCAGGGGCACAGATACGCAGTATTTT. Protein: CASSLDGRGTDTQYF.

The chain joins TRBV5-8 to TRBJ2-5; 15 bases match TRBD2. The CDR3 runs to 17 residues. CDR1 is SGHTS and CDR2 is YDEGEE in the germline V gene. Germline trimming cut 0 bases from V and 5 bases from J; bases unmatched to any gene: 5. CDR3 region: CASSLEGLAGGRETQYF. The CDR3 nucleotides read TGTGCCAGCAGCTTGGAGGGACTAGCGGGAGGACGGGAGACCCAGTACTTC.

The table lists this clone with a count of one. This rearrangement joins TRBV30 to TRBJ2-5; perhaps TRBD1 as D (7 bases). The V end lost 3 bases, the J end lost 7 bases, and 18 bases lay between the germline ends. CDR3 length: 14 residues. Germline V gene sequence: CDR1 GTSNPN, CDR2 SVGIG (reference sequence). This chain's CDR3 is CAWRETGTAGTQYF. The CDR3 region has the DNA TGTGCCTGGAGAGAGACCGGGACAGCGGGGACCCAGTACTTC.

In nucleotides, the CDR3 is TGTGCCAGCAGTTCTGGACTAGCACCAACCTACGAGCAGTACTTC. As protein: CASSSGLAPTYEQYF. This rearrangement joins TRBV28 to TRBJ2-7; TRBD2 matches 8 bases. The J segment lost 2 bases and the V segment lost 4 bases, leaving 7 bases of the junction unmatched. The CDR3 totals 15 residues. Germline V gene sequence: CDR1 MDHEN, CDR2 SYDVKM.

This chain joins TRBV5-4 and TRBJ2-6; tentatively, D is TRBD2 (5 bases). Germline CDR1 is SGHNT and CDR2 is YYREEE (reference sequence). Between the trimmed V and J ends, which lost 0 bases and 0 bases, there was a span of 13 bases. The CDR3 spans 18 residues. This CDR3 reads CASSLGPPGSSGANVLTF. CDR3 bases: TGTGCCAGCAGCTTGGGACCTCCGGGAAGCTCTGGGGCCAACGTCCTGACTTTC.

This clone was seen only a few times. The chain joins TRBV9 to TRBJ1-6, with D perhaps TRBD1 (5 bases). This CDR3 contains 15 residues. Deletions cut 0 bases from V and 7 bases from J, with 11 bases between. CDR1 SGDLS and CDR2 YYNGEE come from the germline V gene. The CDR3 protein is CASSVARTPNSPLHF. The CDR3 DNA is TGTGCCAGCAGCGTAGCTCGGACACCAAATTCACCCCTCCACTTT.

The chain combines TRBV20-1 with TRBJ1-1; unclear D gene. In germline, CDR1 is DFQATT, CDR2 SNEGSKA (reference sequence). The CDR3 length is 14 residues. V lost 3 bases and J 0 bases, leaving 11 bases between the germline ends. This CDR3 is CSASPPTVNTEAFF. The DNA of the CDR3 is TGCAGTGCTAGTCCGCCTACAGTGAACACTGAAGCTTTCTTT.

The genes are TRBV10-3 and TRBJ2-1; D unclear. CDR1 and CDR2 from the germline V gene are ENHRY and SYGVKD. The ends were cut back, 1 base at V and 0 bases at J, with 10 bases in the middle. This CDR3 region has 16 residues. The CDR3 loop is CAISEYGDSSYNEQFF. The CDR3 bases are TGTGCCATCAGTGAGTATGGTGATAGCTCCTACAATGAGCAGTTCTTC.

The gene calls are TRBV5-8 and TRBJ2-3, with 8 bases fitting TRBD2. This CDR3 is 18 amino acids long. The V gene end was trimmed by 4 bases and the J gene end by 3 bases; junction bases not matched to a gene: 16. In germline, CDR1 is SGHTS, CDR2 YDEGEE. DNA for the CDR3: TGTGCCAGCAGCCTGAGGCTGAGTAGCGGGGTAGTTACAGATACGCAGTATTTT. It translates to CASSLRLSSGVVTDTQYF.